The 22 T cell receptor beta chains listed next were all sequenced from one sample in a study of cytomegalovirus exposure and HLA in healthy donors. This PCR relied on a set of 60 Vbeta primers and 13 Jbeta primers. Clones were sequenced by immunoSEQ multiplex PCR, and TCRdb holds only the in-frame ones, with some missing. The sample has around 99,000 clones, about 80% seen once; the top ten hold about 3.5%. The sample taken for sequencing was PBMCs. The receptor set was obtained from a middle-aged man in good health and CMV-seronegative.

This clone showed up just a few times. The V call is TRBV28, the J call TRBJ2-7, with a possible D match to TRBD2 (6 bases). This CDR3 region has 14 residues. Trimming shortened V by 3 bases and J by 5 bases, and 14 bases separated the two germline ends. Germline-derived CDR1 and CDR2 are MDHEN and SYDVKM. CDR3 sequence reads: CASSFGGSNNEQYF. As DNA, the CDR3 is TGTGCCAGCAGTTTTGGGGGGTCCAACAACGAGCAGTACTTC.

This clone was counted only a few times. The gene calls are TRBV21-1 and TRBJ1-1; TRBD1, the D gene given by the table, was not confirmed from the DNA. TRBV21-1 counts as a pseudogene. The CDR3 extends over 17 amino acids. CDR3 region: CASSTGQGGGVNTEAFF. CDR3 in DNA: TGTGCCAGCAGCACCGGACAGGGTGGGGGTGTGAACACTGAAGCTTTCTTT.

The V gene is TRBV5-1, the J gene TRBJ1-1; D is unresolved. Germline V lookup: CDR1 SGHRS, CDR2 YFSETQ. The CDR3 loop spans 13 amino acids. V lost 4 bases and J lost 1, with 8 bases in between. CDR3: CASSREGNTEAFF. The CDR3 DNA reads TGCGCCAGCAGCCGAGAGGGGAACACTGAAGCTTTCTTT. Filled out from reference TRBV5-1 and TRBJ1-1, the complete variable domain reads KAGVTQTPRYLIKTRGQQVTLSCSPISGHRSVSWYQQTPGQGLQFLFEYFSETQRNKGNFPGRFSGRQFSNSRSEMNVSTLELGDSALYLCASSREGNTEAFFGQGTRLTVV.

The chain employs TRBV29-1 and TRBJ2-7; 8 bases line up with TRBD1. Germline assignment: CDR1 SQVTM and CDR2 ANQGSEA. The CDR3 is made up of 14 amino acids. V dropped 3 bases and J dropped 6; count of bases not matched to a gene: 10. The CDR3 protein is CSVEGGQGISEQYF. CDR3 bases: TGCAGCGTTGAGGGTGGACAGGGTATCTCCGAGCAGTACTTC.

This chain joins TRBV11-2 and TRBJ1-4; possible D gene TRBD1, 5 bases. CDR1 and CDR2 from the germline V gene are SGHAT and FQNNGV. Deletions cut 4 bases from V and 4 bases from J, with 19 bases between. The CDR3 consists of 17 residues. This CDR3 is CASSSPETGPDNEKLFF. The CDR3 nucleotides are TGTGCCAGCAGCTCTCCGGAAACAGGCCCCGATAATGAAAAACTGTTTTTT.

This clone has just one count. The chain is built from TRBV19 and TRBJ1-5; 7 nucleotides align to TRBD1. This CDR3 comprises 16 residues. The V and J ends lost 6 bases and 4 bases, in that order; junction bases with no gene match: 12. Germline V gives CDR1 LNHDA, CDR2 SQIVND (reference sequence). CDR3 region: CASRPRTGKGNQPQHF. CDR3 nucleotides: TGTGCCAGTAGACCTAGGACAGGAAAGGGTAATCAGCCCCAGCATTTT.

The CDR3 loop reads CASSFGGMELFF. The CDR3, as DNA: TGTGCCAGCAGCTTCGGAGGTATGGAGCTGTTTTTT. This chain links TRBV7-2 with TRBJ2-2; maybe TRBD2 (5 bases). The ends were cut back, 3 bases at V and 10 bases at J, with 9 bases in the middle. The CDR3 covers 12 residues. CDR1 and CDR2 from the germline V gene are SGHTA and FQGNSA.

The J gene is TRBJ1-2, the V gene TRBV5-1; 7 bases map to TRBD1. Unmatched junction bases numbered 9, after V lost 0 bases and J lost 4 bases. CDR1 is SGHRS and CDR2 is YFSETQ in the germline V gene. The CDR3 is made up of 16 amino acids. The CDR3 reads CASSLAESGQLYGYTF. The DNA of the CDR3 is TGCGCCAGCAGCTTGGCCGAGTCGGGACAGCTCTATGGCTACACCTTC. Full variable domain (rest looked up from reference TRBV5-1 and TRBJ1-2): KAGVTQTPRYLIKTRGQQVTLSCSPISGHRSVSWYQQTPGQGLQFLFEYFSETQRNKGNFPGRFSGRQFSNSRSEMNVSTLELGDSALYLCASSLAESGQLYGYTFGSGTRLTVV.

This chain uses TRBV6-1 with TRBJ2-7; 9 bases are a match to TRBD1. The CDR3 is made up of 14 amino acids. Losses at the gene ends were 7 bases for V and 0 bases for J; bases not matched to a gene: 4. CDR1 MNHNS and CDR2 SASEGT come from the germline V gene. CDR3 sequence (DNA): TGTGCCAGCATCGGGACAGGGAGCTCCTACGAGCAGTACTTC. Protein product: CASIGTGSSYEQYF.

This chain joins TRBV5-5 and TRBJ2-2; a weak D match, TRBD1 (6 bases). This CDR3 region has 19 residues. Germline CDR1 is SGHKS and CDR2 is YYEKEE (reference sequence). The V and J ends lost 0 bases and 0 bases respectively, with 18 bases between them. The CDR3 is CASSLVGAFRDPNTGELFF. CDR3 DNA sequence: TGTGCCAGCAGCTTGGTGGGGGCATTCCGGGACCCGAACACCGGGGAGCTGTTTTTT.

The CDR3 coding sequence is TGTGCCAGCACCTCGGGCAGGGTGGGCGAGCAGTACTTC. This encodes CASTSGRVGEQYF. V gene TRBV28 combines with J gene TRBJ2-7, with D possibly TRBD1 on 5 matching bases. With 7 bases removed from V and 6 bases from J, the gap between germline ends came to 16 bases. The germline V gene has CDR1 MDHEN and CDR2 SYDVKM. The CDR3 totals 13 residues.

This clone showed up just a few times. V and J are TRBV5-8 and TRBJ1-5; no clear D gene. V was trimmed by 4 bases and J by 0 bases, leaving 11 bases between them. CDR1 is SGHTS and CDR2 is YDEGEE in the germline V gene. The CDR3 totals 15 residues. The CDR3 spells CASSDWGDSNQPQHF. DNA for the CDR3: TGTGCCAGCAGCGATTGGGGAGATAGCAATCAGCCCCAGCATTTT.

The CDR3 bases are TGTGCCAGCAGTTACACCAGGGGCGATGAAAAACTGTTTTTT. Protein sequence: CASSYTRGDEKLFF. The chain joins TRBV6-5 to TRBJ1-4; a weak D match, TRBD1 (6 bases). Deletions cut 2 bases from V and 6 bases from J, with 10 bases between. The CDR3 is made up of 14 amino acids. Germline CDR1 MNHEY, CDR2 SVGAGI.

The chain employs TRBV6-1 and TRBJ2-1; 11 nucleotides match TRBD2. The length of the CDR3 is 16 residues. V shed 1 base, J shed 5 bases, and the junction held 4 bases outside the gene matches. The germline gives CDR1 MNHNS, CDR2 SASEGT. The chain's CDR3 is CASSEGRLAGNNEQFF. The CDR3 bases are TGTGCCAGCAGTGAAGGGAGACTAGCGGGGAACAATGAGCAGTTCTTC.

The CDR3 protein is CASSVQLAGDRADTQYF. The CDR3 DNA sequence: TGTGCCAGCAGCGTACAACTAGCGGGAGATAGGGCAGATACGCAGTATTTT. The V and J genes are TRBV9 and TRBJ2-3; 11 bases map to TRBD2. CDR3 length equals 17 residues. CDR1 is SGDLS and CDR2 is YYNGEE in the germline V gene. The trim removed 1 base at V and 4 bases at J, leaving 8 bases unmatched.

The CDR3 reads CSVAQGLEGYTF. The CDR3 region has the DNA TGCAGCGTTGCCCAGGGCTTGGAGGGCTACACCTTC. The genes are TRBV29-1 and TRBJ1-2; D is perhaps TRBD1 (5 bases). The CDR3 runs to 12 residues. From germline, CDR1 is SQVTM and CDR2 ANQGSEA. Trimming stripped 4 bases from V and 8 bases from J, with 14 bases between.

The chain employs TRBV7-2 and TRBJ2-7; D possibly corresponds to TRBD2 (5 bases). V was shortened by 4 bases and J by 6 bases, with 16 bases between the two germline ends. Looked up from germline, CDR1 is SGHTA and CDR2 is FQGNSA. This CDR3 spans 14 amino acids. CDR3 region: CASSSFMRDFEQYF. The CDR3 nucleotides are TGTGCCAGCAGCTCGTTTATGAGGGATTTCGAGCAGTACTTC.

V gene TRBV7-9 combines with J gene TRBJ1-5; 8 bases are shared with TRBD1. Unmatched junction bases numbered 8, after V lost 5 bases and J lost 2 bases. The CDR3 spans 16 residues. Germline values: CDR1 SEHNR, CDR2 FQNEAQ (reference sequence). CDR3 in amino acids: CASSPRGGQGNQPQHF. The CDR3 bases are TGTGCCAGCAGCCCGAGGGGGGGACAGGGCAATCAGCCCCAGCATTTT.

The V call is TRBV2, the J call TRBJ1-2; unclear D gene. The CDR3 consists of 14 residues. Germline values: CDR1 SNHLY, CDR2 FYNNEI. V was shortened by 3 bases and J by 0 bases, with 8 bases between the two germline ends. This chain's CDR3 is CASSDPLANYGYTF. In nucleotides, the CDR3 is TGTGCCAGCAGTGACCCCTTAGCTAACTATGGCTACACCTTC. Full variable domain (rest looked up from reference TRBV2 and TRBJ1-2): EPEVTQTPSHQVTQMGQEVILRCVPISNHLYFYWYRQILGQKVEFLVSFYNNEISEKSEIFDDQFSVERPDGSNFTLKIRSTKLEDSAMYFCASSDPLANYGYTFGSGTRLTVV.

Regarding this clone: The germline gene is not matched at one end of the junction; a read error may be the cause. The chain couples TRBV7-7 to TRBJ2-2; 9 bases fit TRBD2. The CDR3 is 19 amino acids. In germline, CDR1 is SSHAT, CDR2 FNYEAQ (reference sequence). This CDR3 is CASSLIHREAAGGTGELFF. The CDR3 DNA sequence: TGTGCTAGCAGCTTAATTCACAGGGAGGCAGCGGGGGGCACCGGGGAGCTGTTTTTT.

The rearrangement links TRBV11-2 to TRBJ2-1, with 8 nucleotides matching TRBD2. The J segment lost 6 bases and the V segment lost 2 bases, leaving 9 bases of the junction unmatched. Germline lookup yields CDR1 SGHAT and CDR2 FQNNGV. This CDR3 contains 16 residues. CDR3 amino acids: CASSLRRAGDGNEQFF. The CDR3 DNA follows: TGTGCCAGCAGCTTAAGGCGAGCGGGAGATGGCAATGAGCAGTTCTTC.

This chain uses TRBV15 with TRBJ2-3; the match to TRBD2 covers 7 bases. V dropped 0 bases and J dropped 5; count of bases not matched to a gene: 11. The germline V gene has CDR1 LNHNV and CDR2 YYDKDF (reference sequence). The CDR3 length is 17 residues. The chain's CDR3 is CATSRDRRGVIRDTQYF. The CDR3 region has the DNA TGTGCCACCAGCAGAGATCGTCGGGGGGTAATTCGAGATACGCAGTATTTT.